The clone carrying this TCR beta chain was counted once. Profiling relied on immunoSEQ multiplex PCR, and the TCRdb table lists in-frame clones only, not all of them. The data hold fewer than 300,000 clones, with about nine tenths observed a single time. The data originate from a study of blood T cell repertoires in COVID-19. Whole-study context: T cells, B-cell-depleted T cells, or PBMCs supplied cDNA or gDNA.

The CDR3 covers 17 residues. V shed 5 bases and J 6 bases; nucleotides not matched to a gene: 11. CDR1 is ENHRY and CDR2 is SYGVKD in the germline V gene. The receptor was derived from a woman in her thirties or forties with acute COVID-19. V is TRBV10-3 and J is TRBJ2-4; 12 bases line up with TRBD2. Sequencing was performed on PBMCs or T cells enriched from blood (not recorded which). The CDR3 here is CAISPLYGLAGRNIQYF. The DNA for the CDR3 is TGTGCCATCAGTCCTCTGTATGGACTAGCGGGACGAAACATTCAGTACTTC.